The 3 T cell receptor beta chains presented below share a single source sample, sequenced in a study of blood T cell repertoires in COVID-19. Profiling relied on immunoSEQ multiplex PCR, and the TCRdb table lists in-frame clones only, not all of them. The sample has approximately 94,000 clones; 88% are singletons. The material sequenced was peripheral blood. These receptors all stem from a woman of 80 years or more with active COVID-19.

The CDR3: CASSPTSPTSYEQYF. The CDR3 coding sequence is TGTGCCAGCAGTCCGACTAGTCCCACCTCCTACGAGCAGTACTTC. V and J are TRBV28 and TRBJ2-7; the D gene is possibly TRBD2 (6 bases). Trimming shortened V by 5 bases and J by 0 bases, and 14 bases separated the two germline ends. CDR3 length: 15 amino acids. The germline CDR1 and CDR2 sequences are MDHEN and SYDVKM. The full variable domain, in which reference TRBV28 and TRBJ2-7 provide the parts outside the CDR3, is DVKVTQSSRYLVKRTGEKVFLECVQDMDHENMFWYRQDPGLGLRLIYFSYDVKMKEKGDIPEGYSVSREKKERFSLILESASTNQTSMYLCASSPTSPTSYEQYFGPGTRLTVT.

The rearrangement links TRBV6-5 to TRBJ2-1; perhaps TRBD1 as D (6 bases). V was trimmed by 7 bases and J by 8 bases, leaving 18 bases between them. The V gene's germline CDR1 is MNHEY and CDR2 SVGAGI. This CDR3 is 14 amino acids long. The CDR3, as DNA: TGTGCCAGCATGAGATTCACAGGGTTGTATGAGCAGTTCTTC. Its translation is CASMRFTGLYEQFF.

V gene TRBV5-1 combines with J gene TRBJ2-7; D possibly corresponds to TRBD1 (6 bases). CDR3 length: 16 residues. The germline V gene has CDR1 SGHRS and CDR2 YFSETQ. Trimming removed 0 bases at V and 1 base at J, with 14 bases between. CDR3 protein: CASSLGRQAVSYEQYF. CDR3 coding DNA: TGCGCCAGCAGCTTGGGCCGACAGGCCGTTTCCTACGAGCAGTACTTC. The full variable domain, in which reference TRBV5-1 and TRBJ2-7 provide the parts outside the CDR3, is KAGVTQTPRYLIKTRGQQVTLSCSPISGHRSVSWYQQTPGQGLQFLFEYFSETQRNKGNFPGRFSGRQFSNSRSEMNVSTLELGDSALYLCASSLGRQAVSYEQYFGPGTRLTVT.